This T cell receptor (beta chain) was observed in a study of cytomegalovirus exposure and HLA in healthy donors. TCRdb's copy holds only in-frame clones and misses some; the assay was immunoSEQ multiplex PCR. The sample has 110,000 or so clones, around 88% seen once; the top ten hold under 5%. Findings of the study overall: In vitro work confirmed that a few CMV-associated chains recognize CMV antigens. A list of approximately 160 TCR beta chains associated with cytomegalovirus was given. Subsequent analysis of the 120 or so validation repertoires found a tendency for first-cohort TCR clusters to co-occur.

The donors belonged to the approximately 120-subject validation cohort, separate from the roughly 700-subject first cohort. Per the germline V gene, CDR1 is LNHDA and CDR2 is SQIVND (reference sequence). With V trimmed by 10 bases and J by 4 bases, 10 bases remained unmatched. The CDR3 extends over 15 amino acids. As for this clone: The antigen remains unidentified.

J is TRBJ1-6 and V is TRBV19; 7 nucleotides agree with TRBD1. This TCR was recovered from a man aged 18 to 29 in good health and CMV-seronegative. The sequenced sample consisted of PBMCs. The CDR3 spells CATQGDLAYNSPLHF. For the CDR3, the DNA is TGTGCCACCCAGGGGGACCTAGCTTATAATTCACCCCTCCACTTT.